The clone carrying this TCR beta chain was detected once. The data were produced by immunoSEQ multiplex PCR, yet TCRdb's version contains in-frame clones alone and is incomplete. Of more than 300,000 clones in the sample, roughly 89% are singletons; the top ten hold roughly 3.4%. This specimen comes from a study of blood T cell repertoires in COVID-19. V lost 5 bases, J lost 4 bases, and 10 bases stayed unmatched. Germline-derived CDR1 and CDR2 are SEHNR and FQNEAQ (reference sequence). The CDR3 totals 16 residues. Sequenced input: peripheral blood. This chain uses TRBV7-9 with TRBJ1-2, with TRBD1 matching over 10 bases. This sequence was found in a woman under 30 who had recovered from COVID-19. The CDR3 DNA reads as TGTGCCAGCAGCCCTAGCCGGGACAGGGGCTTCTATGGCTACACCTTC. Translated, it gives CASSPSRDRGFYGYTF. The full variable domain, in which reference TRBV7-9 and TRBJ1-2 provide the parts outside the CDR3, is DTGVSQNPRHKITKRGQNVTFRCDPISEHNRLYWYRQTLGQGPEFLTYFQNEAQLEKSRLLSDRFSAERPKGSFSTLEIQRTEQGDSAMYLCASSPSRDRGFYGYTFGSGTRLTVV.